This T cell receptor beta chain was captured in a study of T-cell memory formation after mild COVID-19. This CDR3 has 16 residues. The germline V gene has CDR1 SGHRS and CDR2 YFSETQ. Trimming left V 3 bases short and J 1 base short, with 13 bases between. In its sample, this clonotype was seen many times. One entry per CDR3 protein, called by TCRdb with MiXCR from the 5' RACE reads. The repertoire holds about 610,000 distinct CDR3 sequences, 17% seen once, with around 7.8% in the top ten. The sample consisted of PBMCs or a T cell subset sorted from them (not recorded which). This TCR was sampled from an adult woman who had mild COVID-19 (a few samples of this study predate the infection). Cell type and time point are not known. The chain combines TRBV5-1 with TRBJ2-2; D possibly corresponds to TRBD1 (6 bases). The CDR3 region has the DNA TGCGCCAGCAGCTATCCAGGGGCTGGGAACACCGGGGAGCTGTTTTTT. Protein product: CASSYPGAGNTGELFF.